The 16 T cell receptor beta chains given below trace back to one sample, sequenced in a study of early stage breast cancer tumors. Measured with immunoSEQ multiplex PCR; TCRdb has only the in-frame clones, and not every one. The data hold approximately 39,000 clones, with roughly 70% observed a single time. Sequenced: blood. All receptors come from a person in their sixties with breast cancer.

The V call is TRBV6-6, the J call TRBJ2-7, with D possibly matching TRBD1 (5 bases). The CDR3 has 13 residues. Per the germline V gene, CDR1 is MNHNY and CDR2 is SVGAGI (reference sequence). The V end was cut by 5 bases, the J end by 7 bases, with 15 bases between. CDR3 bases: TGTGCCAGCAGTCAACAGGTTCCAGGGGAGCAGTACTTC. Translation gives CASSQQVPGEQYF.

The chain has TRBV5-1 and TRBJ2-7; 7 bases line up with TRBD2. The CDR3 is 13 amino acids. Germline CDR1 is SGHRS and CDR2 is YFSETQ. J was trimmed by 0 bases and V by 7 bases; bases with no gene match: 4. CDR3 loop: CASYGGSSYEQYF. The CDR3 bases are TGCGCCAGCTACGGCGGGAGCTCCTACGAGCAGTACTTC.

The genes are TRBV28 and TRBJ1-2; D is perhaps TRBD1 (6 bases). Trimming shortened V by 6 bases and J by 4 bases, and 12 bases separated the two germline ends. The CDR3 extends over 13 amino acids. Per germline, CDR1 MDHEN and CDR2 SYDVKM. The CDR3, as DNA: TGTGCCAGCAGGGGGGGCAGCTCCTATGGCTACACCTTC. Amino acids: CASRGGSSYGYTF.

Only a few counts were recorded for this clone. The chain uses TRBV7-3 and TRBJ1-6; D is undetermined. The V end lost 5 bases, the J end lost 4 bases, and 9 bases lay between the germline ends. Per germline, CDR1 SGHTA and CDR2 FQGTGA. The CDR3 spans 14 residues. CDR3: CASSRDGYNSPLHF. Here the CDR3 DNA reads TGTGCCAGCAGCCGTGACGGGTATAATTCACCCCTCCACTTT.

This clone was counted between two and nine times. This chain links TRBV7-9 with TRBJ1-2, with TRBD1 matching over 8 bases. Losses at the gene ends were 7 bases for V and 3 bases for J; bases not matched to a gene: 4. The CDR3 consists of 13 residues. Germline-derived CDR1 and CDR2 are SEHNR and FQNEAQ (reference sequence). This CDR3 is CASTPGGHYGYTF. CDR3 nucleotides: TGTGCCAGCACCCCAGGGGGCCACTATGGCTACACCTTC.

This clone was observed a handful of times. The chain couples TRBV5-1 to TRBJ1-5; possibly TRBD1 for D (5 bases). Germline V CDR1 and CDR2: SGHRS, YFSETQ. The CDR3 spans 15 residues. The V and J ends lost 2 bases and 3 bases respectively, with 12 bases between them. This chain's CDR3 is CASSFGGKPNQPQHF. The CDR3, as DNA: TGCGCCAGCAGCTTTGGGGGAAAGCCCAATCAGCCCCAGCATTTT.

The V and J genes are TRBV2 and TRBJ2-7; maybe TRBD2 (6 bases). In germline, CDR1 is SNHLY, CDR2 FYNNEI. The length of the CDR3 is 16 residues. Trimming removed 5 bases from V and 1 base from J, with 18 bases in between. The CDR3 DNA is TGTGCCAGCAGTAGCTTAAGGGGAGGAGGGTCCTACGAGCAGTACTTC. Translated: CASSSLRGGGSYEQYF. The complete variable domain, with remaining parts taken from reference TRBV2 and TRBJ2-7, reads EPEVTQTPSHQVTQMGQEVILRCVPISNHLYFYWYRQILGQKVEFLVSFYNNEISEKSEIFDDQFSVERPDGSNFTLKIRSTKLEDSAMYFCASSSLRGGGSYEQYFGPGTRLTVT.

The V call is TRBV15, the J call TRBJ1-5, with D possibly matching TRBD1 (6 bases). This CDR3 has 16 residues. The germline V and J ends were trimmed by 4 bases and 3 bases, with 16 bases remaining between them. Per the germline V gene, CDR1 is LNHNV and CDR2 is YYDKDF (reference sequence). CDR3 region: CATSTNGYRVNQPQHF. The CDR3 region has the DNA TGTGCCACCAGCACCAATGGGTACAGGGTCAATCAGCCCCAGCATTTT.

The V and J genes are TRBV4-1 and TRBJ1-2, with TRBD1 matching 7 bases. V dropped 1 base and J dropped 4; count of bases not matched to a gene: 9. The germline V gene encodes CDR1 MGHRA and CDR2 YSYEKL. CDR3 size: 16 residues. The CDR3 coding sequence is TGCGCCAGCAGCCAAGGGCAGGCGCAGGGGGGCTATGGCTACACCTTC. Amino acids: CASSQGQAQGGYGYTF.

The V gene is TRBV6-1, the J gene TRBJ2-7; possibly TRBD2 for D (5 bases). The CDR3 loop spans 13 amino acids. V lost 5 bases and J lost 0, with 8 bases in between. Per germline, CDR1 MNHNS and CDR2 SASEGT. The CDR3 is CASSRDPSYEQYF. In nucleotides, the CDR3 is TGTGCCAGCAGTCGGGATCCCTCCTACGAGCAGTACTTC.

The genes are TRBV28 and TRBJ2-1; TRBD1 is a possible D gene (6 bases). The V end was cut by 6 bases, the J end by 3 bases, with 6 bases between. Per the germline V gene, CDR1 is MDHEN and CDR2 is SYDVKM. The CDR3 consists of 12 residues. CDR3 sequence (DNA): TGTGCCAGCAGGGACAGCTACAATGAGCAGTTCTTC. It yields the protein CASRDSYNEQFF.

The gene calls are TRBV12-5 and TRBJ1-1; D not resolved. Germline V CDR1 and CDR2: LGHNT, FRNRAP. The CDR3 has 13 amino acids. V was clipped by 2 bases and J by 0 bases, with 4 bases between them. This CDR3 is CASGLTVNTEAFF. DNA for the CDR3: TGTGCTAGTGGTTTGACCGTGAACACTGAAGCTTTCTTT. The full variable domain, its missing parts supplied by reference TRBV12-5 and TRBJ1-1, is DARVTQTPRHKVTEMGQEVTMRCQPILGHNTVFWYRQTMMQGLELLAYFRNRAPLDDSGMPKDRFSAEMPDATLATLKIQPSEPRDSAVYFCASGLTVNTEAFFGQGTRLTVV.

The chain combines TRBV5-5 with TRBJ1-5; 12 bases align to TRBD1. V shed 0 bases, J shed 5 bases, and the junction held 6 bases outside the gene matches. Germline-derived CDR1 and CDR2 are SGHKS and YYEKEE (reference sequence). The CDR3 extends over 17 amino acids. The DNA of the CDR3 is TGTGCCAGCAGCTTGGCCGGGACAGGGGGCCCGGATCAGCCCCAGCATTTT. Its translation is CASSLAGTGGPDQPQHF.

The rearrangement uses TRBV2 and TRBJ2-3; TRBD2 agrees at 7 bases. The V gene's germline CDR1 is SNHLY and CDR2 FYNNEI. Trimming took 6 bases from V and 5 from J; bases not matched to a gene: 14. The length of the CDR3 is 16 residues. CDR3 nucleotides: TGTGCCAGCAGGCCACGACTAGCTCGGCGCGGAGATACGCAGTATTTT. Its protein product is CASRPRLARRGDTQYF.

The V and J genes are TRBV7-9 and TRBJ1-5; D may be TRBD1 (5 bases). In germline, CDR1 is SEHNR, CDR2 FQNEAQ (reference sequence). Trimming stripped 4 bases from V and 0 bases from J, with 10 bases between. This CDR3 has 15 amino acids. CDR3 amino acids: CASSSGHNSNQPQHF. The CDR3 nucleotides are TGTGCCAGCAGCTCCGGACATAATAGCAATCAGCCCCAGCATTTT.

The V gene is TRBV11-2, the J gene TRBJ2-3, with D perhaps matching TRBD1 or TRBD2 (5 bases each). The length of the CDR3 is 17 residues. Germline assignment: CDR1 SGHAT and CDR2 FQNNGV. V gave up 2 bases and J gave up 4 bases, with 19 bases separating them. The CDR3 here is CASSLTDTGPRSDTQYF. In nucleotides, the CDR3 is TGTGCCAGCAGCTTAACCGATACGGGGCCTCGCTCAGATACGCAGTATTTT.